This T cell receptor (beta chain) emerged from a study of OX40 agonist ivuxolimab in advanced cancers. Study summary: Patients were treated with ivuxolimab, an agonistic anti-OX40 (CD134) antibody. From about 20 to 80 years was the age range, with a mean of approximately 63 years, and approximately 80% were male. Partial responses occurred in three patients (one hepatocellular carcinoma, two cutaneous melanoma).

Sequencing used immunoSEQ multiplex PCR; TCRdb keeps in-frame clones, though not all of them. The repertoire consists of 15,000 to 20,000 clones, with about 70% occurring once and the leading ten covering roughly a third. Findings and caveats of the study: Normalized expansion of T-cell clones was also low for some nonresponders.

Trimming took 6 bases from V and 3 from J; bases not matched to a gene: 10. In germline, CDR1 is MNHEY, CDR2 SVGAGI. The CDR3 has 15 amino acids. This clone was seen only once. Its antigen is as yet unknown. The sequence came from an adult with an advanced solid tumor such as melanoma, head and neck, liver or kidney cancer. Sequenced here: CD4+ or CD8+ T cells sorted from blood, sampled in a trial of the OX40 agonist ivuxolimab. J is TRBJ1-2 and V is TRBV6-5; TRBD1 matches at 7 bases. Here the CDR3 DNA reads TGTGCCAGCAGCCCTGAATCTCAGGGGGACTATGGCTACACCTTC. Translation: CASSPESQGDYGYTF.